The following is a T cell receptor (beta chain) sequence with its context. The data are from a study of blood T cell repertoires in COVID-19. The method was immunoSEQ multiplex PCR; TCRdb's version includes in-frame clones alone and lacks a portion of them. Of around 300,000 clones listed, around 87% are singletons. This CDR3 region has 14 residues. Losses at the gene ends were 3 bases for V and 5 bases for J; bases not matched to a gene: 5. Germline assignment: CDR1 KGHSH and CDR2 LQKENI. Input material: PBMCs or T cells enriched from blood (not recorded which). The clonotype was recovered from a woman between 25 and 40 years old who had recovered from COVID-19. This chain uses TRBV18 with TRBJ1-2, with 8 bases aligning to TRBD1. CDR3 bases: TGTGCCAGCTCACCCAGGGGGCTGAGATATGGCTACACCTTC. Its translation is CASSPRGLRYGYTF.